The sequence of this TCR beta chain was determined in a study of T cells after yellow fever vaccination. Study-wide results and limits: Reappearing after the booster were most of the clones from primary vaccination (roughly 96% CD4, around 88% CD8).

The CDR3 sequence is 12 residues long. The germline V gene encodes CDR1 MDHEN and CDR2 SYDVKM. V gave up 6 bases and J gave up 7 bases, with 13 bases separating them. TCRdb independently ran MiXCR on the 5' RACE reads; one entry per CDR3 protein. This table has 350,000 to 550,000 distinct CDR3 sequences, about 17% appearing once. Note on this clonotype: What it binds is unknown.

This TCR came from a man aged 18 to 30 who received the YFV17D yellow fever vaccine. The J gene is TRBJ2-7, the V gene TRBV28; D remains unclear. This sample comprised PBMCs, obtained before the yellow fever booster vaccination. CDR3 residues: CASSSDRFEQYF. As DNA, the CDR3 is TGTGCCAGCAGCTCGGACCGCTTTGAGCAGTACTTC.